This T cell receptor beta chain originates from a study of cytomegalovirus exposure and HLA in healthy donors. On this clone itself: Its antigen remains unidentified.

Primers: 60 Vbeta forward and 13 Jbeta reverse. Generated by immunoSEQ multiplex PCR, the TCRdb table keeps only in-frame clones and is missing some. There are around 77,000 clones in the sample; around 82% occur only once, and approximately 3.7% lies in the top ten. CDR3 length: 13 residues. In germline, CDR1 is SGHRS, CDR2 YFSETQ. Between the trimmed V and J ends, which lost 3 bases and 6 bases, there was a span of 11 bases. Notes on the study in general: Later analysis showed TCR association rates varying by HLA locus, highest for DRB1 and lowest for HLA-C. V- and J-gene trimming of TCR beta was linked (in a later analysis) to a missense DCLRE1C variant.

The sample consisted of PBMCs. V usage is TRBV5-1 and J usage is TRBJ2-3; the D gene is possibly TRBD2 (5 bases). The sequence derives from a man in his forties in good health and CMV-seronegative. The CDR3 sequence is CASSSDSWDTQYF. CDR3 nucleotides: TGCGCCAGCAGCTCGGACTCGTGGGATACGCAGTATTTT.